The clone carrying this T cell receptor (beta chain) was observed a handful of times. CDR3 size: 17 residues. V shed 1 base and J 1 base; nucleotides not matched to a gene: 6. Germline lookup yields CDR1 LGHNA and CDR2 YSLEER. These data originate in a study of patients and donors after allogeneic stem cell transplantation. Using its own MiXCR run on the RT-PCR reads, TCRdb lists one record per CDR3 protein. The sample contains about 960,000 distinct CDR3 sequences, about a sixth of which appear only once. Sequenced: blood, either unsorted or a sorted T cell fraction (not recorded which). This chain connects TRBV4-3 to TRBJ2-1, with 8 bases that match TRBD1. This receptor was taken from a human donor who was either an allogeneic HSCT recipient or a stem cell or donor lymphocyte infusion donor (not recorded which). It is not recorded whose cells these are; they may come from a transplant donor. CDR3 sequence (DNA): TGCGCCAGCAGCCAAGCCCGGACAGGGCGGTCCTACAATGAGCAGTTCTTC. Translation: CASSQARTGRSYNEQFF.